Below, 23 T cell receptor beta chains from the same sample are listed, as sequenced in a study of CD8+ T cells in alopecia areata. It was cDNA, reverse transcribed from extracted RNA, that served as the sequencing template. Generated by immunoSEQ multiplex PCR, the TCRdb table keeps only in-frame clones and is missing some. This sample has about 190,000 clones; roughly 66% occur once, and the top ten carry 1%. Stated treatment: oral pan-JAK inhibitor, 5-10 mg twice daily. Sequenced material: CD4+ T cells sorted from blood, taken at week 24, from a patient treated with tofacitinib. These receptors came from a human donor with alopecia areata.

This clone was recorded once. The V and J genes are TRBV29-1 and TRBJ1-6, with 7 bases identical to TRBD1. In germline, CDR1 is SQVTM, CDR2 ANQGSEA. The V and J ends lost 6 bases and 6 bases, in that order; junction bases with no gene match: 5. The CDR3 totals 13 residues. CDR3 region: CSVRDRINSPLHF. The DNA of the CDR3 is TGCAGCGTCCGGGACAGAATTAATTCACCCCTCCACTTT. Full variable domain (remainder filled in from reference TRBV29-1 and TRBJ1-6): SAVISQKPSRDICQRGTSLTIQCQVDSQVTMMFWYRQQPGQSLTLIATANQGSEATYESGFVIDKFPISRPNLTFSTLTVSNMSPEDSSIYLCSVRDRINSPLHFGNGTRLTVT.

This clone has a single count. CDR3 sequence reads: CASSPTSGLSDTQYF. The CDR3, as DNA: TGTGCCAGCAGCCCCACTAGCGGGCTGTCAGATACGCAGTATTTT. The chain couples TRBV9 to TRBJ2-3; TRBD2 agrees at 9 bases. With 4 bases clipped from V and 4 bases from J, the junction kept 7 bases outside the gene matches. This CDR3 contains 15 residues. From germline, CDR1 is SGDLS and CDR2 YYNGEE.

This clone was observed a handful of times. CDR3 sequence (DNA): TGTGCCACCAGCAGAGAAAACGACTTCTACGAGCAGTACTTC. This codes for CATSRENDFYEQYF. The rearrangement joins TRBV15 to TRBJ2-7; no clear D. V lost 0 bases and J 3 bases, leaving 9 bases between the germline ends. The CDR3 runs to 14 residues. Germline values: CDR1 LNHNV, CDR2 YYDKDF (reference sequence).

This chain uses TRBV7-2 with TRBJ2-5; D ambiguous. The CDR3 runs to 14 residues. Germline V gives CDR1 SGHTA, CDR2 FQGNSA. Trimming stripped 4 bases from V and 0 bases from J, with 9 bases between. CDR3 nucleotides: TGTGCCAGCAGCTCCGCCGGCAACCAAGAGACCCAGTACTTC. Its protein product is CASSSAGNQETQYF.

V and J are TRBV27 and TRBJ1-1, with D tentatively TRBD1 (6 bases). The germline gives CDR1 MNHEY, CDR2 SMNVEV (reference sequence). The V gene lost 2 bases and the J gene lost 7 bases, with 14 bases spanning the gap. The CDR3 is 14 amino acids. CDR3 DNA: TGTGCCAGCAGTTTAAAGGCAGGGGCCTTTGAAGCTTTCTTT. Amino acid sequence: CASSLKAGAFEAFF.

V gene TRBV29-1 combines with J gene TRBJ2-1, with D possibly TRBD2 on 5 matching bases. Trimming shortened V by 3 bases and J by 8 bases, and 14 bases separated the two germline ends. Germline assignment: CDR1 SQVTM and CDR2 ANQGSEA. The CDR3 runs to 13 residues. The DNA for the CDR3 is TGCAGCGTTGACGGGGAAGCGTTCGATGAGCAGTTCTTC. Its protein product is CSVDGEAFDEQFF.

This clone was observed a few times. The V and J genes are TRBV2 and TRBJ1-4; D may be TRBD1 (6 bases). This CDR3 region has 14 residues. Trimming removed 5 bases from V and 0 bases from J, with 7 bases in between. Germline CDR1 SNHLY, CDR2 FYNNEI. Written as DNA, the CDR3 is TGTGCCAGCAGTAGGACAGCAACTAATGAAAAACTGTTTTTT. Its protein is CASSRTATNEKLFF.

The chain is built from TRBV4-1 and TRBJ1-2, with 10 positions matching TRBD1. Trimming removed 3 bases from V and 1 base from J; junction bases left unmatched: 5. Germline CDR1 MGHRA, CDR2 YSYEKL. The CDR3 extends over 16 amino acids. The CDR3 region has the DNA TGCGCCAGCAGCCAGCGACAGGGGGCGCTTAACTATGGCTACACCTTC. Protein sequence: CASSQRQGALNYGYTF.

In its sample, this clone was seen a few times. The J gene is TRBJ2-5, the V gene TRBV7-8; D possibly corresponds to TRBD2 (5 bases). V dropped 3 bases and J dropped 1 base, with 18 bases sitting between them. The V gene's germline CDR1 is SGHVS and CDR2 FQNEAQ. The CDR3 spans 17 residues. The CDR3 DNA reads as TGTGCCAGCAGCTTGGCTCGGCGGGTGTCGGTCCAAGAGACCCAGTACTTC. Encoded protein: CASSLARRVSVQETQYF.

The CDR3 DNA follows: TGTGCCAGCATGGGGTGGGACAGGGTCACCAATGAGCAGTTCTTC. Amino acids: CASMGWDRVTNEQFF. This sequence joins TRBV27 and TRBJ2-1, with 9 positions matching TRBD1. The CDR3 is made up of 15 amino acids. The V and J ends lost 7 bases and 6 bases, in that order; junction bases with no gene match: 10. Per germline, CDR1 MNHEY and CDR2 SMNVEV (reference sequence).

This sequence joins TRBV29-1 and TRBJ1-1; no definite D call. CDR1 SQVTM and CDR2 ANQGSEA come from the germline V gene. The CDR3 sequence is 14 residues long. V was cut by 3 bases and J by 4 bases, with 15 bases left in between. This CDR3 reads CSVDGSASTTEAFF. CDR3 nucleotide sequence: TGCAGCGTTGATGGGTCGGCAAGTACCACTGAAGCTTTCTTT. Together with reference TRBV29-1 and TRBJ1-1, the CDR3 gives the full variable domain: SAVISQKPSRDICQRGTSLTIQCQVDSQVTMMFWYRQQPGQSLTLIATANQGSEATYESGFVIDKFPISRPNLTFSTLTVSNMSPEDSSIYLCSVDGSASTTEAFFGQGTRLTVV.

This clone was counted many times. The chain uses TRBV4-3 and TRBJ1-1; D is unclear. The V gene lost 1 base and the J gene lost 4 bases, with 7 bases spanning the gap. Germline values: CDR1 LGHNA, CDR2 YSLEER. The CDR3 runs 13 residues. The CDR3 sequence: CASSQVSGTEAFF. The CDR3 bases are TGCGCCAGCAGCCAAGTTTCCGGCACTGAAGCTTTCTTT.

This chain connects TRBV29-1 to TRBJ2-1; 10 bases fit TRBD2. V lost 2 bases, J lost 2 bases, and 6 bases stayed unmatched. The CDR3 runs to 16 residues. CDR1 is SQVTM and CDR2 is ANQGSEA in the germline V gene. The CDR3 nucleotides are TGCAGCGTTGAAATCCAGCGGGGGGGCCCCTACAATGAGCAGTTCTTC. It codes for CSVEIQRGGPYNEQFF.

This chain uses TRBV9 with TRBJ2-5, with 9 bases that match TRBD1. With 3 bases clipped from V and 5 bases from J, the junction kept 11 bases outside the gene matches. CDR1 and CDR2 (germline): SGDLS, YYNGEE. CDR3 length: 16 residues. The CDR3 sequence is CASSAGRGTGWETQYF. The CDR3 nucleotides read TGTGCCAGCAGCGCTGGAAGGGGGACAGGGTGGGAGACCCAGTACTTC.

The chain has TRBV11-3 and TRBJ1-5; tentative D call: TRBD1 (6 bases). Trimming removed 5 bases from V and 4 bases from J, with 12 bases in between. The CDR3 contains 14 residues. Germline V lookup: CDR1 SGHNT, CDR2 YENEEA. The CDR3 sequence: CASSNGQTNQPQHF. The DNA of the CDR3 is TGTGCCAGCAGCAACGGACAGACAAATCAGCCCCAGCATTTT. The full variable domain, its missing parts supplied by reference TRBV11-3 and TRBJ1-5, is EAGVVQSPRYKIIEKKQPVAFWCNPISGHNTLYWYLQNLGQGPELLIRYENEEAVDDSQLPKDRFSAERLKGVDSTLKIQPAELGDSAVYLCASSNGQTNQPQHFGDGTRLSIL.

The gene calls are TRBV6-5 and TRBJ1-1, with TRBD1 matching over 9 bases. Per the germline V gene, CDR1 is MNHEY and CDR2 is SVGAGI. With 4 bases clipped from V and 5 bases from J, the junction kept 5 bases outside the gene matches. CDR3 length equals 14 residues. The CDR3 protein is CASSSNRGRTEAFF. CDR3 coding DNA: TGTGCCAGCAGTTCGAACAGGGGGCGTACTGAAGCTTTCTTT.

The genes are TRBV20-1 and TRBJ1-5, with D hard to call. The CDR3 runs 9 residues. Trimming pared 7 bases from V and 6 bases from J, leaving 4 bases between. Germline CDR1 and CDR2: DFQATT and SNEGSKA (reference sequence). The CDR3 loop reads CSVGQPQHF. The CDR3 bases are TGCAGTGTAGGTCAGCCCCAGCATTTT.

The rearrangement uses TRBV29-1 and TRBJ2-1; D possibly corresponds to TRBD1 (5 bases). CDR3 length: 13 residues. Trimming pared 4 bases from V and 9 bases from J, leaving 16 bases between. Germline V lookup: CDR1 SQVTM, CDR2 ANQGSEA. The CDR3 region is CSVGLGRASEQFF. The CDR3 DNA is TGCAGCGTTGGGCTTGGCAGGGCTAGTGAGCAGTTCTTC.

The rearrangement links TRBV4-1 to TRBJ1-2; tentatively, D is TRBD1 (5 bases). Germline V gene sequence: CDR1 MGHRA, CDR2 YSYEKL. The CDR3 sequence is 15 residues long. The ends were cut back, 0 bases at V and 4 bases at J, with 12 bases in the middle. DNA of the CDR3: TGCGCCAGCAGCCAAGATCGTCAGGGACCCTATGGCTACACCTTC. Its protein is CASSQDRQGPYGYTF.

V is TRBV29-1 and J is TRBJ2-7, with 9 bases matching TRBD1. With 3 bases clipped from V and 5 bases from J, the junction kept 11 bases outside the gene matches. CDR1 and CDR2 (germline): SQVTM, ANQGSEA. This CDR3 spans 15 amino acids. The CDR3 DNA sequence: TGCAGCGTTGATCCCGGGACAGGGTTTCGGAACGAGCAGTACTTC. Protein: CSVDPGTGFRNEQYF.

The chain uses TRBV29-1 and TRBJ2-7; 7 bases match TRBD1. The junction had 3 bases not matched to a gene; V was cut back by 4 bases and J by 0 bases. CDR1 and CDR2 from the germline V gene are SQVTM and ANQGSEA. The CDR3 spans 13 residues. The CDR3 coding sequence is TGCAGCGTTGGCGACAGGGTCTCCTACGAGCAGTACTTC. Translating it yields CSVGDRVSYEQYF.

About this clone: Other DNA variants within this sample encode the same CDR3. The V and J genes are TRBV5-1 and TRBJ2-7; no clear D gene. The germline V and J ends were trimmed by 0 bases and 2 bases, with 3 bases remaining between them. The germline CDR1 and CDR2 sequences are SGHRS and YFSETQ. This CDR3 spans 12 amino acids. The chain's CDR3 is CASSLGAYEQYF. As DNA, the CDR3 is TGCGCCAGCAGCTTGGGAGCCTACGAGCAGTACTTC.

This clone was seen only once. V and J are TRBV30 and TRBJ1-1; D gene ambiguous. Trimming stripped 1 base from V and 4 bases from J, with 10 bases between. The CDR3 is 13 residues long. Germline V CDR1 and CDR2: GTSNPN, SVGIG (reference sequence). CDR3 loop: CAWSEMPSTEAFF. CDR3 coding DNA: TGTGCCTGGAGTGAGATGCCTAGCACTGAAGCTTTCTTT. Based on the CDR3 plus reference TRBV30 and TRBJ1-1, the full variable domain is SQTIHQWPATLVQPVGSPLSLECTVEGTSNPNLYWYRQAAGRGLQLLFYSVGIGQISSEVPQNLSASRPQDRQFILSSKKLLLSDSGFYLCAWSEMPSTEAFFGQGTRLTVV.